This TCR beta chain was captured by sequencing in a study of CD8+CD57+ T cells in acquired aplastic anemia. Template material for TCR beta VDJ and CDR3 profiling consisted of genomic DNA. TCRdb reprocessed the reads with MiXCR, giving one entry per CDR3 protein. The data hold around 430,000 distinct CDR3 sequences, with roughly a third observed a single time. Germline CDR1 SGDLS, CDR2 YYNGEE. V shed 3 bases and J 2 bases; nucleotides not matched to a gene: 8. The CDR3 runs to 15 residues. This clonotype was seen many times. Its antigen remains unknown. Patients who underwent sequencing had shown CD8+CD57+ cell expansion by flow cytometry. The study, taken as a whole, reports: Any difference that existed in CD8+ Simpson's diversity between patients and controls was not significant.

The chain uses TRBV9 and TRBJ2-7; 7 bases are shared with TRBD1. The specimen sequenced was sorted CD4+, CD8+, or CD8+CD57+ T cells (not recorded which) from PBMCs. The origin of this receptor is a human donor with aplastic anemia. The CDR3 is CASSGRDSLTYEQYF. CDR3 nucleotide sequence: TGTGCCAGCAGCGGACGGGACAGTTTGACCTACGAGCAGTACTTC.